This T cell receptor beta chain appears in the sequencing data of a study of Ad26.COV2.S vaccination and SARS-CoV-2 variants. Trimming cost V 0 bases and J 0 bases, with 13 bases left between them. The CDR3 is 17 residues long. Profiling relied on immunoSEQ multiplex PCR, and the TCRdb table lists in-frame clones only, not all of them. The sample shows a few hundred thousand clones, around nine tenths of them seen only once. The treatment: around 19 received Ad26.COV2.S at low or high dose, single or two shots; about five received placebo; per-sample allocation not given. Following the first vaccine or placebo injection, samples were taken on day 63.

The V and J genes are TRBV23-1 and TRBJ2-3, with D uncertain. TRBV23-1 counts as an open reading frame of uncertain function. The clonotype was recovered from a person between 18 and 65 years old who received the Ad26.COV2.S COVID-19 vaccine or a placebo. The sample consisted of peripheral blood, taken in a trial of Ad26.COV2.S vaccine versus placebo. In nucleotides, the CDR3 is TGCGCCAGCAGTCAATCTCGCACAGCCTCTAGCACAGATACGCAGTATTTT. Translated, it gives CASSQSRTASSTDTQYF.